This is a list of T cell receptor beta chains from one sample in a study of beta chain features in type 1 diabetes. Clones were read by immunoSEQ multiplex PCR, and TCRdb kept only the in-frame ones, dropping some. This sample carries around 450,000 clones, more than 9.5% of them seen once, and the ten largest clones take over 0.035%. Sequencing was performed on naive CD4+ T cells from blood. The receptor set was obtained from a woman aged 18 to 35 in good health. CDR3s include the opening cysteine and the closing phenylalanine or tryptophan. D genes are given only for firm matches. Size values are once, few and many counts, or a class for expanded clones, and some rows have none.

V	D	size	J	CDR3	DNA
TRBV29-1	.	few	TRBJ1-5	CSVGSENQPQHF	TGCAGCGTTGGGTCGGAAAATCAGCCCCAGCATTTT
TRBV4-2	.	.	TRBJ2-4	CASSQGVELAKNIQYF	TGTGCCAGCAGCCAAGGGGTAGAATTAGCCAAAAACATTCAGTACTTC
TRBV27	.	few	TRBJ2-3	CASSLRASVDTQYF	TGTGCCAGCAGTTTAAGGGCTAGCGTGGATACGCAGTATTTT
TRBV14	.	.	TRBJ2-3	CASSNGVGSATDTQYF	TGTGCCAGCAGCAACGGTGTGGGATCGGCCACAGATACGCAGTATTTT
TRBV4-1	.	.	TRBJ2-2	CASSHLGLNTGELFF	TGCGCCAGCAGCCACCTGGGACTTAACACCGGGGAGCTGTTTTTT
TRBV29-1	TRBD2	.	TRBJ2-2	CSVGFRTSGRVTTGELFF	TGCAGCGTTGGCTTTCGGACTAGCGGGAGGGTAACGACCGGGGAGCTGTTTTTT
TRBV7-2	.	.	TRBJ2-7	CASSRPGVGYEQYF	TGTGCCAGCAGCCGTCCGGGGGTAGGCTACGAGCAGTACTTC
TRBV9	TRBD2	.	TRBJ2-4	CASSVGTSGGRNIQYF	TGTGCCAGCAGCGTAGGGACTAGCGGGGGGCGAAACATTCAGTACTTC
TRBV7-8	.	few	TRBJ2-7	CASSLAPRGSYEQYF	TGTGCCAGCAGCTTAGCCCCTAGGGGCTCCTACGAGCAGTACTTC
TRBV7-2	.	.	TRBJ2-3	CASSSGWASTDTQYF	TGTGCCAGCAGCTCGGGGTGGGCTAGCACAGATACGCAGTATTTT
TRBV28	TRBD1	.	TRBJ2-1	CASQTGGGNEQFF	TGTGCCAGCCAGACAGGGGGAGGGAATGAGCAGTTCTTC
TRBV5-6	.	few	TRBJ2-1	CASSITRVYNEQFF	TGTGCCAGCAGTATTACCAGGGTTTACAATGAGCAGTTCTTC
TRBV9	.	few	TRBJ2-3	CASSVMQTTDTQYF	TGTGCCAGCAGCGTAATGCAGACCACAGATACGCAGTATTTT
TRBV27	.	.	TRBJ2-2	CASSLITGELFF	TGTGCCAGCAGTCTTATTACCGGGGAGCTGTTTTTT
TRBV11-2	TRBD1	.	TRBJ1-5	CASSLAGQADVRHF	TGTGCCAGCAGCTTAGCGGGACAGGCGGATGTTCGGCATTTT
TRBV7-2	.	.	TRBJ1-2	CASSRTGGNYGYTF	TGTGCCAGCAGCCGAACCGGGGGAAACTATGGCTACACCTTC
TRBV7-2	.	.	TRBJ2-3	CASSPNADTQYF	TGTGCCAGCAGCCCGAACGCAGATACGCAGTATTTT
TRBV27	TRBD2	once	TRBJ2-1	CASTILAGGMNEQFF	TGTGCCAGCACCATACTAGCGGGAGGGATGAATGAGCAGTTCTTC
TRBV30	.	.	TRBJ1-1	CASDRENTEAFF	TGTGCCTCGGACAGAGAGAACACTGAAGCTTTCTTT
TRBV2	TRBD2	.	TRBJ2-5	CASSVSAGEYETQYF	TGTGCCAGCAGTGTGTCGGCGGGAGAATATGAGACCCAGTACTTC
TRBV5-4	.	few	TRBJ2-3	CASSQRATDTQYF	TGTGCCAGCAGTCAAAGAGCGACAGATACGCAGTATTTT
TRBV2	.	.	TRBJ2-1	CASSVGNNEQFF	TGTGCCAGCAGTGTCGGTAACAATGAGCAGTTCTTC
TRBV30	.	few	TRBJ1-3	CAWSTLDTIYF	TGTGCCTGGAGTACACTTGACACCATATATTTT
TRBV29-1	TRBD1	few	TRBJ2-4	CSVEGTGEKNIQYF	TGCAGCGTCGAGGGGACAGGGGAAAAAAACATTCAGTACTTC
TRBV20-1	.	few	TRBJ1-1	CSADTSLEAFF	TGCAGTGCAGATACAAGTCTTGAAGCTTTCTTT
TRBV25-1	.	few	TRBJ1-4	CASSESGGRREKLFF	TGTGCCAGCAGTGAGTCTGGGGGAAGAAGAGAAAAACTGTTTTTT
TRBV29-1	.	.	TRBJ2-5	CSVVGGGLWQTQYF	TGCAGCGTTGTTGGGGGGGGCCTATGGCAGACCCAGTACTTC
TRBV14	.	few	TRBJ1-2	CASSQEFGWAYGYTF	TGTGCCAGCAGCCAAGAATTCGGTTGGGCCTATGGCTACACCTTC
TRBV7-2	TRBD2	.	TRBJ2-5	CASSLGSGKETQYF	TGTGCCAGCAGCTTAGGGAGCGGGAAGGAGACCCAGTACTTC
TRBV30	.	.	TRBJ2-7	CAFKYSGTLYEQYF	TGTGCCTTTAAATACAGCGGGACACTCTACGAGCAGTACTTC
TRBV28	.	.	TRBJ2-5	CASSPGRRLYQETQYF	TGTGCCAGCAGTCCTGGACGGAGACTGTACCAAGAGACCCAGTACTTC
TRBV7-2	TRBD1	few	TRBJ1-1	CASSTRTGTEAFF	TGTGCCAGCAGCACCCGGACAGGGACTGAAGCTTTCTTT
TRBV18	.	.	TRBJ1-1	CASSPSTVNTEAFF	TGTGCCAGCTCACCTTCGACAGTCAACACTGAAGCTTTCTTT
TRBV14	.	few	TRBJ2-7	CASSQVIKQYF	TGTGCCAGCAGCCAAGTTATAAAGCAGTACTTC
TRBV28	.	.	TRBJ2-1	CASSLIDRRYNEQFF	TGTGCCAGCAGTTTAATTGACCGGAGGTACAATGAGCAGTTCTTC
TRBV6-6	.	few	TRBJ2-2	CASTAPNAGELFF	TGTGCCAGCACGGCTCCCAACGCCGGGGAGCTGTTTTTT
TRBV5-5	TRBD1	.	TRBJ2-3	CASSLQGIGDTQYF	TGTGCCAGCAGCCTACAGGGGATAGGAGATACGCAGTATTTT
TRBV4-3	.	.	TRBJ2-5	CASSQDWTGETQYF	TGCGCCAGCAGCCAAGATTGGACGGGGGAGACCCAGTACTTC
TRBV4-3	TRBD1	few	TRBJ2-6	CASSRRLGWTGTGANVLTF	TGCGCCAGCAGCCGTAGACTAGGGTGGACAGGGACTGGGGCCAACGTCCTGACTTTC
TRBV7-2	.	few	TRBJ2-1	CASSLKAGIYNEQFF	TGTGCCAGCAGCTTAAAAGCGGGCATCTACAATGAGCAGTTCTTC
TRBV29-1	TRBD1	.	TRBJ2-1	CSVNRDRGYNEQFF	TGCAGCGTTAACCGGGACAGGGGATACAATGAGCAGTTCTTC
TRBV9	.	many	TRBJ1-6	CASSPSLRAPLHF	TGTGCCAGCAGCCCTAGTCTACGGGCACCCCTCCACTTT
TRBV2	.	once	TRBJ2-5	CASTPRETQYF	TGTGCCAGCACCCCTCGAGAGACCCAGTACTTC
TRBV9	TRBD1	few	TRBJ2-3	CASNLQGAKVDTQYF	TGTGCCAGCAACCTACAGGGGGCCAAGGTGGATACGCAGTATTTT
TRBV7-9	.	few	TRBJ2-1	CASSLEGQYNEQFF	TGTGCCAGCAGCTTAGAGGGGCAGTACAATGAGCAGTTCTTC
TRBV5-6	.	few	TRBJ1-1	CASSLGRTTEAFF	TGTGCCAGCAGCTTGGGTCGGACCACTGAAGCTTTCTTT
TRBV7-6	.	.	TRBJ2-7	CASSLKYEQYF	TGTGCCAGCAGCCTGAAGTACGAGCAGTACTTC
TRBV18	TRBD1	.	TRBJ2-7	CASSSGQGAGEQYF	TGTGCCAGCTCATCAGGACAGGGGGCAGGGGAGCAGTACTTC